The 2 T cell receptor beta chains reported below all come from one sample, sequenced in a study of shared clonotypes between healthy human individuals. Clones were sequenced by immunoSEQ multiplex PCR, and TCRdb holds only the in-frame ones, with some missing. The repertoire includes over 75,000 clones, approximately 70% of them detected once, and 45% to 55% sits in the top ten. The source material was memory CD8+ T cells sorted from blood. Regarding subset: CD45RO+ cells pooled with CCR7-negative TemRA cells. The receptors originated from a man in his thirties or forties in good health.

The chain recombines TRBV10-1 with TRBJ2-7, with 7 bases lining up with TRBD2. CDR3 size: 15 residues. V dropped 0 bases and J dropped 6; count of bases not matched to a gene: 8. Germline loops: CDR1 WNHNN, CDR2 SYGVQD (reference sequence). The CDR3 DNA is TGCGCCAGCAGTGAGTCGGGAGGGGCGCGGGGCGAGCAGTACTTC. Translation: CASSESGGARGEQYF.

The chain combines TRBV19 with TRBJ2-7; D may be TRBD2 (5 bases). Germline V gene lookup returns CDR1 LNHDA and CDR2 SQIVND (reference sequence). V lost 6 bases and J 2 bases, leaving 14 bases between the germline ends. The CDR3 consists of 14 residues. CDR3 nucleotides: TGTGCCAGTAGGGAGAGCGGATCTACCTACGAGCAGTACTTC. The encoded protein is CASRESGSTYEQYF.